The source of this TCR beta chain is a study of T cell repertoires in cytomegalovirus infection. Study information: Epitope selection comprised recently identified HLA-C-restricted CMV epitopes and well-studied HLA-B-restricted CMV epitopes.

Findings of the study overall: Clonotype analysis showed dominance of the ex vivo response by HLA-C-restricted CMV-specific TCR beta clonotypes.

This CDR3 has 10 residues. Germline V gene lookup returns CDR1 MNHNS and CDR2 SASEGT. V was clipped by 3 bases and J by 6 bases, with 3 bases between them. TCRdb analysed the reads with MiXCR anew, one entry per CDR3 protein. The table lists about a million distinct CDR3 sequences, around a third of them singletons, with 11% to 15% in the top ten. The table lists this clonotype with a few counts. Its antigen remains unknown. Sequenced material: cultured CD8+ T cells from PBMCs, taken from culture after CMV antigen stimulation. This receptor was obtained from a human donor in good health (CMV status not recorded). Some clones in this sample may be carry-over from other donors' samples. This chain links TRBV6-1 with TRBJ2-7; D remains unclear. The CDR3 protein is CASSEGEQYF. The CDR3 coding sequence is TGTGCCAGCAGTGAGGGCGAGCAGTACTTC.